Listed here is a single T cell receptor (beta chain). Its antigen is currently unknown. The sample comes from a study of PD-1 blockade in classical Hodgkin lymphoma. The CDR3 has 16 residues. The germline CDR1 and CDR2 sequences are MNHNY and SVGAGI (reference sequence). Trimming took 5 bases from V and 5 from J; bases not matched to a gene: 11. Indicated time point: cycle 4 day 1 (C4D1), after five to seven weeks of nivolumab. Each patient's relapse followed autologous stem cell transplantation, and brentuximab vedotin exposure varied. Study-level points and caveats: Possible causes of repertoire differences, disease activity or prior therapy, remain undefined. According to reports, newly diagnosed patients had lower baseline TCR diversity than healthy donors, and relapsed/refractory patients had lower baseline TCR diversity still.

Using immunoSEQ multiplex PCR, the repertoire was profiled, and TCRdb retains in-frame clones only, with some absent. The data show some 95,000 clones, about nine tenths seen once. Sequenced here: peripheral blood mononuclear cells (PBMCs), sampled before the fourth cycle of nivolumab. J is TRBJ2-1 and V is TRBV6-6; 8 bases line up with TRBD2. The source of this sequence is a human donor with classical Hodgkin lymphoma. The CDR3 DNA sequence: TGTGCCAGCAGTCGACCAAGCGGGGGAGGCAACAATGAGCAGTTCTTC. Its translation is CASSRPSGGGNNEQFF.